This record covers a single T cell receptor (beta chain). What it binds is unknown. The sample belongs to a study of T-cell memory formation after mild COVID-19. Across the study: TCR clusters mostly belonged to single donors. General study points: Some responding clones appeared in pre-infection memory, suggesting cross-reactive memory joined.

Constant-segment-primed 5'RACE gave TCR alpha and TCR beta cDNA libraries with sample barcodes and UMIs. One entry per CDR3 protein results from TCRdb running MiXCR on the 5' RACE reads. The data contain approximately 300,000 distinct CDR3 sequences, 19% of them singletons. CDR1 and CDR2 from the germline V gene are SGHTA and FQGNSA. The V gene lost 7 bases and the J gene lost 5 bases, with 15 bases spanning the gap. The CDR3 length is 15 residues. The sequence was collected from a man younger than 30 who had mild COVID-19 (a few samples of this study predate the infection). Cell type and time point are not known. The chain is built from TRBV7-2 and TRBJ2-6; possible D gene TRBD2, 6 bases. Sequencing was carried out using PBMCs or a T cell subset sorted from them (not recorded which). The CDR3 DNA reads TGTGCCAGCACCCTCGGGGGAGGTAGGGCCAACGTCCTGACTTTC. This encodes CASTLGGGRANVLTF.